This T cell receptor (beta chain) was captured in a study of beta chain features in type 1 diabetes. General study results and limits: Among all four CD4+ subsets, Type 1 diabetes patients had TCRB CDR3s that were moderately but significantly shorter.

This clone came up once. The antigen is unknown. This CDR3 is 15 amino acids long. CDR1 is SGHDT and CDR2 is YYEEEE in the germline V gene. The J segment lost 7 bases and the V segment lost 3 bases, leaving 8 bases of the junction unmatched. TCRB transcripts that were expressed got sequenced, as all of the isolated RNA had been reverse transcribed. Clones were read by immunoSEQ multiplex PCR, and TCRdb kept only the in-frame ones, dropping some. Among some 660,000 clones listed, roughly an eighth were seen once. The chain couples TRBV5-6 to TRBJ2-1; 9 bases fit TRBD2. The material sequenced was naive CD4+ T cells from blood. This receptor was taken from a man aged 18 to 30 with type 1 diabetes. As DNA, the CDR3 is TGTGCCAGCAGCTCGAGTAGCGGGAGATTGAATGAGCAGTTCTTC. Residues: CASSSSSGRLNEQFF. The entire variable domain, with the rest obtained from reference TRBV5-6 and TRBJ2-1, is as follows: DAGVTQSPTHLIKTRGQQVTLRCSPKSGHDTVSWYQQALGQGPQFIFQYYEEEERQRGNFPDRFSGHQFPNYSSELNVNALLLGDSALYLCASSSSSGRLNEQFFGPGTRLTVL.